This TCR beta chain was sequenced in a study of T-cell memory formation after mild COVID-19. TCRdb independently ran MiXCR on the 5' RACE reads; one entry per CDR3 protein. The sample includes roughly 610,000 distinct CDR3 sequences, around 16% seen only once; the top ten take about 7.5%. Germline V gene data show CDR1 as SQVTM and CDR2 as ANQGSEA. CDR3 size: 13 residues. The V gene lost 6 bases and the J gene lost 2 bases, with 12 bases spanning the gap. Findings and caveats of the study: Day 37-peaking second-wave clones had unconfirmed SARS-CoV-2 specificity. Contracting clones localized mainly to CM and EM when CD4+ and mainly to EMRA when CD8+. Later expanders leaned CD4+, whereas clones that contracted between day 15 and 85 were balanced CD4/CD8.

Only a few counts were recorded for this clonotype. What it binds is not known. The sample consisted of PBMCs or a T cell subset sorted from them (not recorded which). The chain links TRBV29-1 to TRBJ2-3; D might be TRBD1 (5 bases). The clonotype originates from an adult woman who had mild COVID-19 (a few samples of this study predate the infection). Cell type and time point are not known. The CDR3 spells CSVAGLNTDTQYF. CDR3 nucleotide sequence: TGCAGCGTAGCAGGGTTAAACACAGATACGCAGTATTTT.